Following are 5 T cell receptor beta chains from one sample sequenced in a study of low-dose radiotherapy and immunotherapy resistance in tumors. As to time point: after trial treatment. Noted treatment: LDRT plus nivolumab, ipilimumab, low-dose cyclophosphamide and aspirin (RACIN trial). TRAV- and TRBV-specific primers primed first-strand cDNA, covering alpha and beta chains. The authors ran around 19 PCR cycles to amplify TCRs with a constant-region primer and V-primer adapter. TCRdb analysed the reads with MiXCR anew, one entry per CDR3 protein. The table records under 110,000 distinct CDR3 sequences, about a fifth of them present only once. Material: PBMCs, obtained after low-dose radiotherapy plus immunotherapy. These receptors were obtained from a male donor with prostate cancer.

This clonotype was detected ten times or more. The V and J genes are TRBV18 and TRBJ2-7; tentative D call: TRBD1 (6 bases). Germline assignment: CDR1 KGHSH and CDR2 LQKENI. V lost 1 base, J lost 5 bases, and 12 bases lay in between. The CDR3 covers 14 residues. CDR3 bases: TGTGCCAGCTCACCACAGAATGGGGGCCACGAGCAGTACTTC. Translation: CASSPQNGGHEQYF.

This clonotype turned up a few times. It is unclear where the CDR3 begins or ends on the DNA, so no DNA is shown, and the CDR3 is as TCRdb lists it. The chain has TRBV7-4 and TRBJ2-2; the DNA was not compared with TRBD1, the D call given in the table. The CDR3 is 16 amino acids long, termini counted. Germline lookup yields CDR1 SGHVT and CDR2 SQSDAQ. CDR3 sequence reads: CASSPCGTGVPGSCFF.

The table lists this clonotype with many counts. The rearrangement uses TRBV24-1 and TRBJ2-3, with 11 bases matching TRBD2. V was clipped by 3 bases and J by 1 base; unmatched bases: 5. CDR1 KGHDR and CDR2 SFDVKD come from the germline V gene. The CDR3 extends over 17 amino acids. The CDR3 sequence is CATSDPSLAGGTDTQYF. DNA of the CDR3: TGTGCCACCAGTGATCCCTCACTAGCGGGGGGCACAGATACGCAGTATTTT.

This clonotype was detected many times. The chain is built from TRBV9 and TRBJ2-2; no reliable D call. CDR3 size: 14 residues. V lost 0 bases and J lost 8, with 11 bases in between. The germline gives CDR1 SGDLS, CDR2 YYNGEE. CDR3 protein: CASSVAAAVGELFF. The CDR3 coding sequence is TGTGCCAGCAGCGTAGCGGCCGCGGTGGGGGAGCTGTTTTTT.

This clonotype was found many times. The V gene is TRBV7-8, the J gene TRBJ2-5, with 16 bases matching TRBD2. V trimming: 5 bases; J trimming: 2 bases; junction bases outside the gene matches: 11. The germline gives CDR1 SGHVS, CDR2 FQNEAQ. This CDR3 contains 19 residues. The DNA for the CDR3 is TGTGCCAGCAGCCTCGGGACTAGCGGGGGGGCCTTTTCTCAAGAGACCCAGTACTTC. Translating it yields CASSLGTSGGAFSQETQYF.